The rows below give T cell receptor beta chains drawn from one sample of a study of blood T cell repertoires in COVID-19. The method was immunoSEQ multiplex PCR; TCRdb's version includes in-frame clones alone and lacks a portion of them. The sample records 300,000 or so clones, about 82% being singletons. The specimen sequenced was peripheral blood. The receptors derive from a woman aged 45-60 years with acute or convalescent COVID-19. Both conserved end residues are part of each CDR3. A D gene is named only where the DNA matches it firmly. Clone sizes are given selectively: once, few, many, or a class where the clone is expanded.

V gene	D gene	J gene	CDR3 length	clone size	CDR3 DNA	CDR3 protein
TRBV5-1	NA	TRBJ1-5	14	NA	TGCGCCAGCAGCCCAGGGACAAGCAATCAGCCCCAGCATTTT	CASSPGTSNQPQHF
TRBV28	TRBD2	TRBJ2-2	17	NA	TGTGCCAGCAGTATCATTCAACTAGCGGACAACACCGGGGAGCTGTTTTTT	CASSIIQLADNTGELFF
TRBV10-3	NA	TRBJ2-7	15	NA	TGTGCCATCAGTCCCGGGGAGCCATCCCCTTACGAGCAGTACTTC	CAISPGEPSPYEQYF
TRBV5-1	NA	TRBJ1-4	18	NA	TGCGCCAGCAGCTTGGCGGGTCACAGGGATGCAACTAATGAAAAACTGTTTTTT	CASSLAGHRDATNEKLFF
TRBV7-9	TRBD2	TRBJ2-7	14	NA	TGTGCCAGCAGCTCCGAGGGCGGGAGTTACGAGCAGTACTTC	CASSSEGGSYEQYF
TRBV9	NA	TRBJ2-7	12	NA	TGTGCCAGCAGCGGCGGGACCTACGAGCAGTACTTC	CASSGGTYEQYF
TRBV6-5	NA	TRBJ1-2	14	NA	TGTGCCAGCAGTTCCTCGACAGTCCGTTATGGCTACACCTTC	CASSSSTVRYGYTF
TRBV27	TRBD1	TRBJ1-2	15	NA	TGTGCCAGCAGTATAGGGACAGGGGGCCTCTATGGCTACACCTTC	CASSIGTGGLYGYTF
TRBV27	TRBD2	TRBJ2-1	15	NA	TGTGCCAGCAGTGTCCTAGCGGGAGTATTCAATGAGCAGTTCTTC	CASSVLAGVFNEQFF
TRBV24-1	NA	TRBJ1-1	13	NA	TGTGCCACCACGTACACCGGGGGGACTGAAGCTTTCTTT	CATTYTGGTEAFF
TRBV4-3	NA	TRBJ2-2	18	NA	TGCGCCAGCAGCCAAGATCCTATGCCAGGCGGGTCGACCGGGGAGCTGTTTTTT	CASSQDPMPGGSTGELFF
TRBV11-2	NA	TRBJ1-4	14	few	TGTGCCAGCAGCCCTGGGGCGCGAGATGAAAAACTGTTTTTT	CASSPGARDEKLFF
TRBV10-3	TRBD1	TRBJ1-2	14	NA	TGTGCCACCGCACAGGGGGCGGCTAACTATGGCTACACCTTC	CATAQGAANYGYTF
TRBV5-1	TRBD1	TRBJ2-7	14	NA	TGCGCCAGCAGCTTTACAGGGGGATCCTACGAGCAGTACTTC	CASSFTGGSYEQYF